The clone carrying this T cell receptor (beta chain) was counted many times. The data originate from a study of CD8 T cells in ankylosing spondylitis. Germline values: CDR1 SGHKS, CDR2 YYEKEE (reference sequence). This CDR3 is built from 14 residues. The ends lost 1 base at V and 6 bases at J; junction bases unmatched: 3. TCRdb processed the 5' RACE reads anew with MiXCR; each CDR3 protein has one entry. Here the sample spans 150,000 to 200,000 distinct CDR3 sequences, 11% being singletons. The sequencing input was blood, either unsorted or a sorted T cell fraction (not recorded which). The V and J genes are TRBV5-5 and TRBJ2-5, with TRBD2 matching 10 bases. The clonotype originates from a male donor with ankylosing spondylitis or in good health (not recorded which). The CDR3 region has the DNA TGTGCCAGCAGCTTGACTAGCGGGATGAAGACCCAGTACTTC. The encoded protein is CASSLTSGMKTQYF.